The T cell receptor beta chain described here comes from a study of identical twins. Only healthy Caucasians were included as donors. This clonotype was counted at least ten times. Likely a read error: the CDR3 ends without its conserved phenylalanine or tryptophan. The limits of the CDR3 on the DNA are not certain, so only TCRdb's listed CDR3 is given. A universal primer site was added by template switching, and unique molecular identifiers were carried by the cDNA. Each CDR3 protein gets one entry after TCRdb re-called the 5' RACE reads with MiXCR. The table lists 150,000 or so distinct CDR3 sequences, 3% to 4% of them singletons. The length of the CDR3 is 14 amino acids, counting both ends.

This TCR derives from a man between 18 and 35 years old in good health. Sequenced input: memory T cells sorted from blood. The gene calls are TRBV12-3 or TRBV12-4 and TRBJ1-1. The CDR3 sequence: CASSFQLPGEGAFL.